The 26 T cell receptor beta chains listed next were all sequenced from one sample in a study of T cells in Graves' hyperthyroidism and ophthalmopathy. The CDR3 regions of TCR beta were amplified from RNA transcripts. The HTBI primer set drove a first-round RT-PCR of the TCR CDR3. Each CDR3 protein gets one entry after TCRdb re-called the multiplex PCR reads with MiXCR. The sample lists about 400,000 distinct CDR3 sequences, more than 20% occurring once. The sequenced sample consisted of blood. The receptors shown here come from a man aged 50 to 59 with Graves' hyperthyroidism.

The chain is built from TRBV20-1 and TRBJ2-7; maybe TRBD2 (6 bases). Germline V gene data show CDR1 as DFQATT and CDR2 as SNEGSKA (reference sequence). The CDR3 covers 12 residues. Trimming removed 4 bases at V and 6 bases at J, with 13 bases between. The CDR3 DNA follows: TGCAGTGCTACCGGGGGTCTCGCCGAGCAGTACTTC. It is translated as CSATGGLAEQYF.

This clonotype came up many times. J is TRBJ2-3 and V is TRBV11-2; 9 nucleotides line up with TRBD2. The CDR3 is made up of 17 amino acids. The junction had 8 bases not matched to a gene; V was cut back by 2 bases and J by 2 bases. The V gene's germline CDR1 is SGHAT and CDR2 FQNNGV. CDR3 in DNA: TGTGCCAGCAGCTTAACCCGTCCTAGCGGGATCACAGATACGCAGTATTTT. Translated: CASSLTRPSGITDTQYF.

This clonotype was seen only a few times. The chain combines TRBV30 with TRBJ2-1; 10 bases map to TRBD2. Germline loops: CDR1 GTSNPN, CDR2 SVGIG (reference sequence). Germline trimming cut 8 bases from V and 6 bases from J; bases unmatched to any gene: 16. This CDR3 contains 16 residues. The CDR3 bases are TGTGCCGGAACGACCGCCCTAGCGGGAGTAGGCAATGAGCAGTTCTTC. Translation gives CAGTTALAGVGNEQFF.

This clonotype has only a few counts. CDR3 in DNA: TGCAGCGTTGAAGTCCCGACAGGGGGCTCCCCAAGCTCTGGAAACACCATATATTTT. Translation: CSVEVPTGGSPSSGNTIYF. The rearrangement links TRBV29-1 to TRBJ1-3, with 10 bases that match TRBD1. CDR3 size: 19 residues. The J segment lost 0 bases and the V segment lost 1 base, leaving 12 bases of the junction unmatched. Germline V CDR1 and CDR2: SQVTM, ANQGSEA.

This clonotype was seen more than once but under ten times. The CDR3 region has the DNA TGCGCCAGCAGCTCAGGCGGACTGGTTGGAGATACGCAGTATTTT. Translation: CASSSGGLVGDTQYF. V usage is TRBV4-1 and J usage is TRBJ2-3; TRBD2 might be the D (5 bases). CDR1 is MGHRA, CDR2 YSYEKL, per germline. V lost 5 bases to trimming and J lost 5 bases, with 17 bases between them. CDR3 size: 15 residues.

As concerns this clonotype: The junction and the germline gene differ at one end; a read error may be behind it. The CDR3 bases are TGTGCCAGCAGCTTAACGGCCCTGGACGGGGGGAACTTC. Its protein product is CASSLTALDGGNF. The genes are TRBV11-1 and TRBJ2-5, with 7 bases that match TRBD2. The CDR3 consists of 13 residues. The germline CDR1 and CDR2 sequences are SGHAT and FQDESV (reference sequence).

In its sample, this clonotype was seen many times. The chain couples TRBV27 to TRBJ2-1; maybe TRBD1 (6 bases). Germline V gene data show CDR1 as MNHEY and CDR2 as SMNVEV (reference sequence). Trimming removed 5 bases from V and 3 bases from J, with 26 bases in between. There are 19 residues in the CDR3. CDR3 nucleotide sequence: TGTGCCAGCAGTCCCTCCCGGGACAAGGCGACCTCCGGCTACAATGAGCAGTTCTTC. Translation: CASSPSRDKATSGYNEQFF.

The CDR3 sequence: CASSFSGTGGAFF. The DNA for the CDR3 is TGTGCCAGCAGCTTTTCCGGGACAGGGGGAGCTTTCTTT. The chain has TRBV7-2 and TRBJ1-1; 11 bases fit TRBD1. V lost 3 bases and J lost 10; bases outside the gene matches: 4. The CDR3 extends over 13 amino acids. The germline gives CDR1 SGHTA, CDR2 FQGNSA.

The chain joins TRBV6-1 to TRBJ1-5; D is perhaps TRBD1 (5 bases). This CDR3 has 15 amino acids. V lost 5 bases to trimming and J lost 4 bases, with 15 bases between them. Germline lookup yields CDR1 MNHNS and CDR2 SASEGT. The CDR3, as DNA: TGTGCCAGCAGTTCTAGGGGCAGGCCAAATCAGCCCCAGCATTTT. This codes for CASSSRGRPNQPQHF.

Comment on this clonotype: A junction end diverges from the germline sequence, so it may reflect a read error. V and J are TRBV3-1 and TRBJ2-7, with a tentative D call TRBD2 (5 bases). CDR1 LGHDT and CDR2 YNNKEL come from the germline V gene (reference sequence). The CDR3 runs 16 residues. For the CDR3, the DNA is TGTGCCAGCCGCCAAGGTGTAGGCCCGGGGATGGACGAGCAGTACTTC. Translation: CASRQGVGPGMDEQYF.

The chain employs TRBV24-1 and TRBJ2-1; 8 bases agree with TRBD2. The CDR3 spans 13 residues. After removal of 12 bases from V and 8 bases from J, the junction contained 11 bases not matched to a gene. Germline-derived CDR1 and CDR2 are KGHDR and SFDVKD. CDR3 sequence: CAAKAREGYEQFF. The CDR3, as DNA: TGTGCCGCCAAGGCCCGGGAGGGCTATGAGCAGTTCTTC.

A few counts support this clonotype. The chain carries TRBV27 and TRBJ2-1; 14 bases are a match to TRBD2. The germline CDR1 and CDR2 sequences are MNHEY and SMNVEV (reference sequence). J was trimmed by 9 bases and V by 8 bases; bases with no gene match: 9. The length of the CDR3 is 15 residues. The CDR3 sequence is CASGGTSGSVGEQFF. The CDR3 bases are TGTGCCAGCGGCGGGACTAGCGGGAGTGTAGGTGAGCAGTTCTTC.

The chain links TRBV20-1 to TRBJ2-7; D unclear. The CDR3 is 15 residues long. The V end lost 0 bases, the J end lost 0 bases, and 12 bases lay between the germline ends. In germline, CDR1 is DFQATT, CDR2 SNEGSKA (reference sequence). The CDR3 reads CSARDSARSSYEQYF. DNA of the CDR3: TGCAGTGCTAGAGATTCGGCGCGGAGCTCCTACGAGCAGTACTTC.

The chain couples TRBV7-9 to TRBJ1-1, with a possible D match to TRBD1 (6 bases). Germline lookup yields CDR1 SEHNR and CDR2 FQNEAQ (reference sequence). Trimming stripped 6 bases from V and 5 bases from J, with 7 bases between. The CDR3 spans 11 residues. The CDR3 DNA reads TGTGCCAGCAGGCAGGGGACTGAAGCTTTCTTT. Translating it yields CASRQGTEAFF.

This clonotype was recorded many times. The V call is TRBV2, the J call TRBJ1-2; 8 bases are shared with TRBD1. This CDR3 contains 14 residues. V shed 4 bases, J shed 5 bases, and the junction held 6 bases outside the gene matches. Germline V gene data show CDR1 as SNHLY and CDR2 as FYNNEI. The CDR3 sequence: CASSGTGTEYGYTF. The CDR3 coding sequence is TGTGCCAGCAGTGGGACAGGGACGGAATATGGCTACACCTTC.

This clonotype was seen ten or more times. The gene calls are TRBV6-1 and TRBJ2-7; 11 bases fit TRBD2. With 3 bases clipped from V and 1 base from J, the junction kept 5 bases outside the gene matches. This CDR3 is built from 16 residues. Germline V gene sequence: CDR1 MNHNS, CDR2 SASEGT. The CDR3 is CASSDALAGGSYEQYF. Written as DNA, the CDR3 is TGTGCCAGCAGTGATGCCCTAGCGGGGGGATCCTACGAGCAGTACTTC.

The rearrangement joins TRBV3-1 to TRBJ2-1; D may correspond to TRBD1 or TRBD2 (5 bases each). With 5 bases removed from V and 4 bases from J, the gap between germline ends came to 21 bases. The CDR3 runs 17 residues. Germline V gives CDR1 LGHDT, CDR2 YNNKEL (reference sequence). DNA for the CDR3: TGTGCCAGCAGCTCTAAAGGGACCAGCGGTCCTTACAATGAGCAGTTCTTC. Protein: CASSSKGTSGPYNEQFF.

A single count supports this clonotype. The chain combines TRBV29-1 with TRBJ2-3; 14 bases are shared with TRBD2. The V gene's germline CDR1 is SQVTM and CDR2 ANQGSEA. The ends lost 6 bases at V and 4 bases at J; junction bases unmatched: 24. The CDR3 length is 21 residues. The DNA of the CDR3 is TGCAGCGTGAAAACTTCCCCCGGGACTAGCGGGAGATGGGGGGGAGCAGATACGCAGTATTTT. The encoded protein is CSVKTSPGTSGRWGGADTQYF.

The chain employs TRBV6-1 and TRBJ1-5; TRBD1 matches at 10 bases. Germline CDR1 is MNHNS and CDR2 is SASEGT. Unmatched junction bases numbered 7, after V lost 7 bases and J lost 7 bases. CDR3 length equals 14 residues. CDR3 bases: TGTGCCAGCACCGCCGGGACAGGGGTACAGCCCCAGCATTTT. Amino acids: CASTAGTGVQPQHF.

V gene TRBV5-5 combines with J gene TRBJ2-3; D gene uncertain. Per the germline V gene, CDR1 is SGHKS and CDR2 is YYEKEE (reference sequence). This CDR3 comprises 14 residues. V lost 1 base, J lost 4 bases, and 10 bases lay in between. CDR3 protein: CASSLNPSPDTQYF. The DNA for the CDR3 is TGTGCCAGCAGCTTGAATCCTTCCCCAGATACGCAGTATTTT.

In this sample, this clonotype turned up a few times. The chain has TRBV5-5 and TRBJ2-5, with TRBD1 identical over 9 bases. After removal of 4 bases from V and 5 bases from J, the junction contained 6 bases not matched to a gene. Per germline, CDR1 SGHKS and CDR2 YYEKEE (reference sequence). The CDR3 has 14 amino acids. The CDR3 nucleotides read TGTGCCAGCAGCCCGGGACAGGGTCTGGAGACCCAGTACTTC. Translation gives CASSPGQGLETQYF. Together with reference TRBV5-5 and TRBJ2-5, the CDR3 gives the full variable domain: DAGVTQSPTHLIKTRGQQVTLRCSPISGHKSVSWYQQVLGQGPQFIFQYYEKEERGRGNFPDRFSARQFPNYSSELNVNALLLGDSALYLCASSPGQGLETQYFGPGTRLLVL.

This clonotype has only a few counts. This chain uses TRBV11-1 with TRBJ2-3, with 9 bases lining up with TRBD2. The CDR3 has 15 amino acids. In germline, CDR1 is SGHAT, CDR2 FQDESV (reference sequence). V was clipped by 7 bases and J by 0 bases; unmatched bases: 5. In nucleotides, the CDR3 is TGTGCCAGCACCAGACTAGCGGCTAGCACAGATACGCAGTATTTT. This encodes CASTRLAASTDTQYF. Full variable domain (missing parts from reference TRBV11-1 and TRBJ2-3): EAEVAQSPRYKITEKSQAVAFWCDPISGHATLYWYRQILGQGPELLVQFQDESVVDDSQLPKDRFSAERLKGVDSTLKIQPAELGDSAMYLCASTRLAASTDTQYFGPGTRLTVL.

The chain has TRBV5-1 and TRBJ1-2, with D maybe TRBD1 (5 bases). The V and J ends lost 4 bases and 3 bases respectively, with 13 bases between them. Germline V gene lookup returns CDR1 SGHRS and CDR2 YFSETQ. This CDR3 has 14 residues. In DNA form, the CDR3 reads TGCGCCAGCAGCAGGGACGCGCGAGACTATGGCTACACCTTC. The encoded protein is CASSRDARDYGYTF.

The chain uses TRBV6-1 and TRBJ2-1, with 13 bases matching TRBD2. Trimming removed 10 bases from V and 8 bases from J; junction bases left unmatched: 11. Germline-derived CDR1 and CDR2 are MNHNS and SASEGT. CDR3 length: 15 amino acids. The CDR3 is CATAGLAGAEDEQFF. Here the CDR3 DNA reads TGTGCCACCGCCGGACTAGCGGGAGCCGAGGATGAGCAGTTCTTC.

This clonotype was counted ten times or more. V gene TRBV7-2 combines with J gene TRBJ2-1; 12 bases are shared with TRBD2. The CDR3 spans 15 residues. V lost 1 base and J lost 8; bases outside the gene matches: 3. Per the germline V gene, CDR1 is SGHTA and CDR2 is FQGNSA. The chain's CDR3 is CASSLVTSGRYEQFF. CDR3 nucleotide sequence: TGTGCCAGCAGCTTAGTAACTAGCGGGAGGTATGAGCAGTTCTTC.

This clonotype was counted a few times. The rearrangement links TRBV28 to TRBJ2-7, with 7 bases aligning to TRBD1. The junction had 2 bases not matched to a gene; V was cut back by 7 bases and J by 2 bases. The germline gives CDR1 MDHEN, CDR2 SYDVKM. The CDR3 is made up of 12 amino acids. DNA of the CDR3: TGTGCCAGCAACGGACAGGCCTACGAGCAGTACTTC. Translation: CASNGQAYEQYF. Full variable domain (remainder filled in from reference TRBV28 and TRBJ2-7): DVKVTQSSRYLVKRTGEKVFLECVQDMDHENMFWYRQDPGLGLRLIYFSYDVKMKEKGDIPEGYSVSREKKERFSLILESASTNQTSMYLCASNGQAYEQYFGPGTRLTVT.